This TCR beta chain was captured in a study of blood T cell repertoires in COVID-19. This CDR3 is built from 14 residues. CDR1 is MNHEY, CDR2 SVGAGI, per germline. V gave up 6 bases and J gave up 4 bases, with 15 bases separating them. Measured with immunoSEQ multiplex PCR; TCRdb has only the in-frame clones, and not every one. The profile shows about 46,000 clones, approximately 85% of them singletons. The V gene is TRBV6-5, the J gene TRBJ1-2; perhaps TRBD1 as D (5 bases). The receptor was derived from a woman aged 80 or older with COVID-19, enrolled during active disease. The sample taken for sequencing was peripheral blood. The CDR3 nucleotides read TGTGCCAGCAGCACCATGACAGCCACCTATGGCTACACCTTC. Translation gives CASSTMTATYGYTF.